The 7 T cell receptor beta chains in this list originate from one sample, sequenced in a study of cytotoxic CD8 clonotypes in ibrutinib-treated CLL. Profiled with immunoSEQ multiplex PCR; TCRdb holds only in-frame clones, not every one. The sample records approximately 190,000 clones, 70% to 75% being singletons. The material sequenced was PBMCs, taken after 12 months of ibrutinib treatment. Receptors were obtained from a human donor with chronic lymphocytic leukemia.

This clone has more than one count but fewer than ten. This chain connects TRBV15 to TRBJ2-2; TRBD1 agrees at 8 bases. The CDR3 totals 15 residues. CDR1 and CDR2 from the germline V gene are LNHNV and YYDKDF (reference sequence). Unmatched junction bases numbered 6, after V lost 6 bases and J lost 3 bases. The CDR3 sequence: CATRIGQGDTGELFF. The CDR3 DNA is TGTGCCACCAGAATCGGACAGGGCGACACCGGGGAGCTGTTTTTT.

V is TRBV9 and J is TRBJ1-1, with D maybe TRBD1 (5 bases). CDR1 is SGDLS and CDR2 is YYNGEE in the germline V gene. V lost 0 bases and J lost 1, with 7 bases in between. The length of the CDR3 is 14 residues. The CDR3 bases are TGTGCCAGCAGCGTAGACAGGTCGAACACTGAAGCTTTCTTT. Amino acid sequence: CASSVDRSNTEAFF.

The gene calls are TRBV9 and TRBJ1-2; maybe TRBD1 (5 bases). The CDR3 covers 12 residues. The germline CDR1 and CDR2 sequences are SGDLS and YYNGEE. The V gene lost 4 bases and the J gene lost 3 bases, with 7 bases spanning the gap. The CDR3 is CASSTGDYGYTF. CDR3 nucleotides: TGTGCCAGCAGCACGGGGGACTATGGCTACACCTTC.

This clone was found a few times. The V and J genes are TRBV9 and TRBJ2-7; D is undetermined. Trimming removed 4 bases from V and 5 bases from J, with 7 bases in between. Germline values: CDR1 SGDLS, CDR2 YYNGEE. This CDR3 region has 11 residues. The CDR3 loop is CASSPPNEQYF. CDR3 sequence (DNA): TGTGCCAGCAGCCCCCCAAACGAGCAGTACTTC.

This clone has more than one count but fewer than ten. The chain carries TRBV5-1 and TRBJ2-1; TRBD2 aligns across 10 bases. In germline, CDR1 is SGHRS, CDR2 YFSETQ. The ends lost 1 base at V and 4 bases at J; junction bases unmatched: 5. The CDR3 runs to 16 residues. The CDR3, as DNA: TGCGCCAGCAGCTTGTACTCTAGCGGGAGTTACAATGAGCAGTTCTTC. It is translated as CASSLYSSGSYNEQFF. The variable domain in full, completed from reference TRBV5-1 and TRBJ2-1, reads KAGVTQTPRYLIKTRGQQVTLSCSPISGHRSVSWYQQTPGQGLQFLFEYFSETQRNKGNFPGRFSGRQFSNSRSEMNVSTLELGDSALYLCASSLYSSGSYNEQFFGPGTRLTVL.

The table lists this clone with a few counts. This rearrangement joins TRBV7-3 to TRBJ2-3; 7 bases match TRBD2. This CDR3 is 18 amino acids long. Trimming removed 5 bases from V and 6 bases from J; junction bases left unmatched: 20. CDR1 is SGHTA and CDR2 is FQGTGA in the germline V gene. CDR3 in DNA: TGTGCCAGCAGCCCCACCTTTTGGAGGGAGGGCCTCGCCGATACGCAGTATTTT. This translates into CASSPTFWREGLADTQYF.

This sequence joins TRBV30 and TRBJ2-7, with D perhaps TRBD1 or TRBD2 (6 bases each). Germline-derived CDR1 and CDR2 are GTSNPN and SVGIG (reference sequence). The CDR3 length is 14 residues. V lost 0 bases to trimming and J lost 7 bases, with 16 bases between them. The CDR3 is CAWSVGGTLLEQYF. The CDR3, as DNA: TGTGCCTGGAGTGTAGGGGGGACTCTCCTGGAGCAGTACTTC.